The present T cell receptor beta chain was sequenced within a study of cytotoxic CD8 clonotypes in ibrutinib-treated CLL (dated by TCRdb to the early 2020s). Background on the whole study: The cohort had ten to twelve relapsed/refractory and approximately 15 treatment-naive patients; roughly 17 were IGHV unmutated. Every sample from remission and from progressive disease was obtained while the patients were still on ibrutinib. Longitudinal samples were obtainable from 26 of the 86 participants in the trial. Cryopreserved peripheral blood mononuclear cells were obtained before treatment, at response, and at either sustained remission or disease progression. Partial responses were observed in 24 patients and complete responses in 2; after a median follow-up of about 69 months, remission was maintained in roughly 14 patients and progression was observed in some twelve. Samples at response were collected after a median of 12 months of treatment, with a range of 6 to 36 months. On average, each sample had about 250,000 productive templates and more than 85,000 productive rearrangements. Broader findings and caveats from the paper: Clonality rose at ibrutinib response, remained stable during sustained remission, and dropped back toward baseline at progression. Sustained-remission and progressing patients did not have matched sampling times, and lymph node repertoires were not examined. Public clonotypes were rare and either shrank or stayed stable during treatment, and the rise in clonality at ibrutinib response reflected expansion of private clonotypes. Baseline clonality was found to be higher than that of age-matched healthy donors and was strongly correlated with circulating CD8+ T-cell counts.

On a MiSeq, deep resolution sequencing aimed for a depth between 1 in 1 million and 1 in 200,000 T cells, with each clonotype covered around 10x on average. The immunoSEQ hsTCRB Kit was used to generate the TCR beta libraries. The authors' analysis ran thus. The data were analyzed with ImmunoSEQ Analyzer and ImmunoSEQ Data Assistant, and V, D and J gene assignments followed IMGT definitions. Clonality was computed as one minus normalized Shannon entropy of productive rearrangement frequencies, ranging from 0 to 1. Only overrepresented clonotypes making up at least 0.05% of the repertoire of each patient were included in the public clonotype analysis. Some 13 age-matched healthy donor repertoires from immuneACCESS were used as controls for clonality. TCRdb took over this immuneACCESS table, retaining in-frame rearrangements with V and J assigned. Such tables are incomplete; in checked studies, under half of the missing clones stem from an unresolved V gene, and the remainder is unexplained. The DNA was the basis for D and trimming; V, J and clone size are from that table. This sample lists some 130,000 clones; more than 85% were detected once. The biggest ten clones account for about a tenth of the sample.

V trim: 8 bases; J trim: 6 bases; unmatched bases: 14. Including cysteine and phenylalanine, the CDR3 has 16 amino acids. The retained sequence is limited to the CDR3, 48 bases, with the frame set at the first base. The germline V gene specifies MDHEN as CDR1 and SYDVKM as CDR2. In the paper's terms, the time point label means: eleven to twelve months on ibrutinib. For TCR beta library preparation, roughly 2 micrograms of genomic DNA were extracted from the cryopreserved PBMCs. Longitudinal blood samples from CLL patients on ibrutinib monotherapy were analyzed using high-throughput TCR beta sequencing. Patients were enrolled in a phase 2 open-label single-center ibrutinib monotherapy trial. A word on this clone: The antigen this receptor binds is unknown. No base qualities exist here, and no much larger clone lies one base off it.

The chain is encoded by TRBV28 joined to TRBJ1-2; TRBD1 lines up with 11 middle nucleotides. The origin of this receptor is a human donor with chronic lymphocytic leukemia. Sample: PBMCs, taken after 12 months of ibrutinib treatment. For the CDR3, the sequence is CASEGPGTGGENGYTF. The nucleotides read TGTGCCAGCGAGGGCCCCGGGACAGGGGGGGAAAATGGCTACACCTTC.